The rows below give T cell receptor beta chains drawn from one sample of a study of cytomegalovirus exposure and HLA in healthy donors. Using immunoSEQ multiplex PCR, the repertoire was profiled, and TCRdb retains in-frame clones only, with some absent. The data hold 150,000 to 200,000 clones, with 65% to 85% observed a single time. The specimen was PBMCs. These receptors were collected from a middle-aged man in good health and CMV-seropositive. The CDR3 runs from the conserved cysteine through the conserved F or W. The D gene is left open where the match is weak. Clone size is shown for a subset of rows, as once, few, many or a class of expanded clone.

V gene	clone size	J gene	D gene	CDR3 protein	CDR3 DNA
TRBV4-1	-	TRBJ1-2	-	CASSLSSPPGYGYTF	TGCGCCAGCAGCCTCTCGAGTCCCCCGGGCTATGGCTACACCTTC
TRBV11-2	few	TRBJ1-2	-	CASSDDYPLGYTF	TGTGCCAGCAGCGATGACTACCCGTTAGGCTACACCTTC
TRBV27	-	TRBJ2-7	-	CASSPLTGSSYEQYF	TGTGCCAGCAGTCCCCTCACAGGCAGCTCCTACGAGCAGTACTTC
TRBV25-1	-	TRBJ2-7	-	CASSEDRSSYEQYF	TGTGCCAGCAGTGAAGACAGGAGTTCCTACGAGCAGTACTTC
TRBV5-6	-	TRBJ1-5	TRBD1	CASSLSGQGNQPQHF	TGTGCCAGCAGCTTGTCCGGACAGGGCAATCAGCCCCAGCATTTT
TRBV4-2	few	TRBJ1-2	TRBD1	CASSQDRTGNYGYTF	TGTGCCAGCAGCCAGGATAGGACAGGGAACTATGGCTACACCTTC
TRBV5-6	-	TRBJ1-2	-	CASSLGRNYGYTF	TGTGCCAGCAGCTTGGGGCGGAACTATGGCTACACCTTC
TRBV2	-	TRBJ1-5	TRBD1	CASSPDRTGQPQHF	TGTGCCAGCAGTCCGGACAGGACAGGGCAGCCCCAGCATTTT
TRBV5-6	-	TRBJ1-6	-	CASSSGTPYNSPLHF	TGTGCCAGCAGCTCAGGGACACCCTATAATTCACCCCTCCACTTT
TRBV11-2	-	TRBJ2-7	-	CASSEGVYEQYF	TGTGCCAGCAGCGAGGGGGTCTACGAGCAGTACTTC
TRBV7-9	-	TRBJ2-7	-	CASSRPGSHEQYF	TGTGCCAGCAGCCGCCCGGGGAGTCACGAGCAGTACTTC
TRBV19	-	TRBJ1-1	-	CASSQSRVGNTEAFF	TGTGCCAGTAGCCAATCCAGGGTTGGGAACACTGAAGCTTTCTTT
TRBV7-9	-	TRBJ1-3	-	CASSFPGSGNTIYF	TGTGCCAGCAGCTTCCCGGGCTCTGGAAACACCATATATTTT
TRBV5-6	-	TRBJ1-1	-	CASSLDSLNTEAFF	TGTGCCAGCAGCTTGGACAGCCTGAACACTGAAGCTTTCTTT
TRBV6-5	-	TRBJ1-5	-	CASRSDSSRSQPQHF	TGTGCCAGCAGGAGCGACAGCTCTCGGAGTCAGCCCCAGCATTTT
TRBV5-5	few	TRBJ1-1	-	CASSYQQNTEAFF	TGTGCCAGCAGCTACCAACAGAACACTGAAGCTTTCTTT
TRBV7-9	-	TRBJ2-1	-	CASSLGGPNEQFF	TGTGCCAGCAGCTTAGGGGGGCCCAATGAGCAGTTCTTC
TRBV6-1	-	TRBJ1-3	-	CASSEAGQGSGNTIYF	TGTGCCAGCAGTGAAGCGGGGCAGGGCTCTGGAAACACCATATATTTT
TRBV15	once	TRBJ2-1	TRBD2	CATSRDRLAGGLHEQFF	TGTGCCACCAGCAGAGATCGCCTAGCGGGGGGGTTACATGAGCAGTTCTTC
TRBV5-4	-	TRBJ2-7	TRBD2	CASSLRGGGSYEQYF	TGTGCCAGCAGCTTGCGGGGGGGAGGGTCCTACGAGCAGTACTTC